The text below deals with one TCR beta chain. A much larger clone is a single base away; this may be a read error. The authors amplified TCR beta CDR3 regions from RNA transcripts. RT-PCR in the first round used HTBI primers; a second-round multiplex PCR followed. TCRdb ran MiXCR on the multiplex PCR reads and lists one entry per CDR3 protein. The table includes roughly 610,000 distinct CDR3 sequences, 22% detected once. These data originate in a study of Graves' ophthalmopathy and Graves' hyperthyroidism. V was shortened by 1 base and J by 2 bases, with 11 bases between the two germline ends. CDR1 LGHNA and CDR2 YNFKEQ come from the germline V gene. The CDR3 length is 15 residues. Enrollment excluded any patients with other autoimmune diseases, uncontrolled infections, pregnancy or lactation. PBMCs were isolated from a 10 ml sample of fresh peripheral blood.

The specimen sequenced was peripheral blood. V and J are TRBV4-2 and TRBJ2-5; unclear D gene. The TCR originated in a woman aged 18-35 years with stable Graves' hyperthyroidism. Some clones in this sample may be carry-over from other donors' samples. CDR3 coding DNA: TGTGCCAGCAGCCAAGTAGCCGCAGAGCAAGAGACCCAGTACTTC. Protein sequence: CASSQVAAEQETQYF.